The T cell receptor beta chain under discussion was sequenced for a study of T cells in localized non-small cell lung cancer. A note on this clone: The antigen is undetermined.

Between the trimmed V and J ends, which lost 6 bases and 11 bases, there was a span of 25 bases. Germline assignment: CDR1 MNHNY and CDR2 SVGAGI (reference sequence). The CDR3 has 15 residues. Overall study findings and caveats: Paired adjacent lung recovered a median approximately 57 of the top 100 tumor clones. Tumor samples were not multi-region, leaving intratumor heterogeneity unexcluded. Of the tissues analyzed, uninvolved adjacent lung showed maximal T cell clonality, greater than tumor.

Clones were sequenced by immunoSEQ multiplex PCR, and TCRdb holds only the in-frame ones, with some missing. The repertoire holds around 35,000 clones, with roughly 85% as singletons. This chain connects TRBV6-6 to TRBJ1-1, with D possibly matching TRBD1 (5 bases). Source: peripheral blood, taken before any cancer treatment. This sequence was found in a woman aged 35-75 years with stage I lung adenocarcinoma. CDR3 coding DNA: TGTGCCAGCAGCCCTATGGCCGGGGGGGACCCGGAGGCTTTCTTT. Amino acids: CASSPMAGGDPEAFF.